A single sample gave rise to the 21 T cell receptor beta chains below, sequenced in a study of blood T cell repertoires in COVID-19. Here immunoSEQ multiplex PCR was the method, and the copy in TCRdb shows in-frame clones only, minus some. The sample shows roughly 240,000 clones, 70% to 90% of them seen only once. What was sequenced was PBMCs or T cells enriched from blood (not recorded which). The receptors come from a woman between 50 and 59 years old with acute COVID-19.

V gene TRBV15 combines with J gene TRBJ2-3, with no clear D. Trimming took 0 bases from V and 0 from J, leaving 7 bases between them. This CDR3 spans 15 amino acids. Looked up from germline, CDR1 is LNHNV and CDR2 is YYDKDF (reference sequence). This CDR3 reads CATSRDLGSTDTQYF. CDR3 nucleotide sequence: TGTGCCACCAGCAGAGATCTAGGTAGCACAGATACGCAGTATTTT.

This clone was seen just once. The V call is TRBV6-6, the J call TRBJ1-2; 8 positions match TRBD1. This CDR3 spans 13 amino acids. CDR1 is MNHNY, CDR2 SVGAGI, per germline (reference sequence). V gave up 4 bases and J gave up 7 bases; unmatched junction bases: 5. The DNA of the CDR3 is TGTGCCAGCAGTTGGGACGACAGGGGTGGCTACACCTTC. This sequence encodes CASSWDDRGGYTF.

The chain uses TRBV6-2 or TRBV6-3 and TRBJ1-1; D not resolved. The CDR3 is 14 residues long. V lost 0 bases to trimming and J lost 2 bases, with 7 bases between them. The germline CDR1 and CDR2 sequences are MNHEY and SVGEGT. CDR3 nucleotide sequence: TGTGCCAGCAGTTACTCGAGCTTTAACACTGAAGCTTTCTTT. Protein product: CASSYSSFNTEAFF.

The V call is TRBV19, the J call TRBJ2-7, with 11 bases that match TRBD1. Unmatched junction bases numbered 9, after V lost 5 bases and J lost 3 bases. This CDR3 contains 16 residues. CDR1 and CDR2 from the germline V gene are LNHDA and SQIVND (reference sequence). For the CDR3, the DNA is TGTGCCAGTAGTTTCCTCGGGACAGGGGGTTTCTACGAGCAGTACTTC. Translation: CASSFLGTGGFYEQYF. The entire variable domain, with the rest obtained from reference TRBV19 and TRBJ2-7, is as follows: DGGITQSPKYLFRKEGQNVTLSCEQNLNHDAMYWYRQDPGQGLRLIYYSQIVNDFQKGDIAEGYSVSREKKESFPLTVTSAQKNPTAFYLCASSFLGTGGFYEQYFGPGTRLTVT.

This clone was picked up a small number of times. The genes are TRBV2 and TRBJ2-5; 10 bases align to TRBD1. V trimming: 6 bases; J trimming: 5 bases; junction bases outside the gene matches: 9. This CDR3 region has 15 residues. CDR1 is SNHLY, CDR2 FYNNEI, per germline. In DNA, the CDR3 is TGTGCCAGCAGACCGGGACAGGGGTTCCGGGAGACCCAGTACTTC. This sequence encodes CASRPGQGFRETQYF.

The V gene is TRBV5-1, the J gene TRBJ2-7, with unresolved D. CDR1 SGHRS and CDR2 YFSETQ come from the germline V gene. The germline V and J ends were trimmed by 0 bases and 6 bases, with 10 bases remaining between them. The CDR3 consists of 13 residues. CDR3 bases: TGCGCCAGCAGCTTGGTGATGGGCCCCGAGCAGTACTTC. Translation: CASSLVMGPEQYF.

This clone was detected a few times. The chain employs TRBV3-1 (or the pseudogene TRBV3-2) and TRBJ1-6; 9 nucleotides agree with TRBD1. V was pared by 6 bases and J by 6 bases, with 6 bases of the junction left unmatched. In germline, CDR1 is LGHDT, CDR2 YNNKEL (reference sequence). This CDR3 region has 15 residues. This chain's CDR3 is CASSPGTGSNSPLHF. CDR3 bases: TGTGCCAGCAGTCCCGGGACAGGGAGTAATTCACCCCTCCACTTT.

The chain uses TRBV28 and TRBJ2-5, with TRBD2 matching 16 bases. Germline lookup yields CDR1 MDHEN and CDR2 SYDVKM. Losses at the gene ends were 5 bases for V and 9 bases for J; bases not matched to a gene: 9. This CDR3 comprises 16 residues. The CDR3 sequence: CASSPGLAGGVLPQYF. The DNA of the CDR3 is TGTGCCAGCAGTCCGGGACTAGCGGGGGGGGTGTTGCCCCAGTACTTC.

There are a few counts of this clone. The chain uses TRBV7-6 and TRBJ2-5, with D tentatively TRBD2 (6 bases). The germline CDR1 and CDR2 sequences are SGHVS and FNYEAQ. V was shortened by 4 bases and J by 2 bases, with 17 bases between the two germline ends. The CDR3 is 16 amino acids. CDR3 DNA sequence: TGTGCCAGCAGCTCCCGCCAGGGAGGATCACAAGAGACCCAGTACTTC. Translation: CASSSRQGGSQETQYF. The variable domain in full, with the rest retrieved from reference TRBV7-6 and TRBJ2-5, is GAGVSQSPRYKVTKRGQDVALRCDPISGHVSLYWYRQALGQGPEFLTYFNYEAQQDKSGLPNDRFSAERPEGSISTLTIQRTEQRDSAMYRCASSSRQGGSQETQYFGPGTRLLVL.

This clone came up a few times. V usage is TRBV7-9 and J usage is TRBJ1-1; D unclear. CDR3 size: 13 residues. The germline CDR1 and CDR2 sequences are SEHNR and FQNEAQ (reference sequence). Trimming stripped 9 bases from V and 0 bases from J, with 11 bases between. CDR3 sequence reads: CASEENLNTEAFF. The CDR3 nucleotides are TGTGCCAGTGAAGAGAATTTGAACACTGAAGCTTTCTTT.

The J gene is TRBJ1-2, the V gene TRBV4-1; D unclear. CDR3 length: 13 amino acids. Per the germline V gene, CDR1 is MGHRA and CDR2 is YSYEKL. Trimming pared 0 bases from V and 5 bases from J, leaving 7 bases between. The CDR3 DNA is TGCGCCAGCAGCCAAGATGCGGGGTATGGCTACACCTTC. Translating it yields CASSQDAGYGYTF.

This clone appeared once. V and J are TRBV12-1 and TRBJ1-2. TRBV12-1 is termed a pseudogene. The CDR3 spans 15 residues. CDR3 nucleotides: TGTGCCAGCAGTGTTTTAAGAGGGCTCGGCTATGGCTACACCTTC. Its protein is CASSVLRGLGYGYTF.

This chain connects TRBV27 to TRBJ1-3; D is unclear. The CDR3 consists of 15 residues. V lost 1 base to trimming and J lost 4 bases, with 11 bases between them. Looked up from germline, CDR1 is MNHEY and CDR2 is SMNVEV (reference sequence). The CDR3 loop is CASSLFPGPGNTIYF. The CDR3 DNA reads TGTGCCAGCAGTTTATTCCCAGGCCCCGGAAACACCATATATTTT.

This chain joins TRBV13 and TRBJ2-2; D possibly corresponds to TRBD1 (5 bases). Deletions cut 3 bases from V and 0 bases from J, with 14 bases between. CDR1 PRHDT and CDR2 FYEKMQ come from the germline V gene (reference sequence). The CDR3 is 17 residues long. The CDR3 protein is CASSFPDSKSNTGELFF. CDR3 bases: TGTGCCAGCAGCTTCCCCGACAGCAAATCGAACACCGGGGAGCTGTTTTTT.

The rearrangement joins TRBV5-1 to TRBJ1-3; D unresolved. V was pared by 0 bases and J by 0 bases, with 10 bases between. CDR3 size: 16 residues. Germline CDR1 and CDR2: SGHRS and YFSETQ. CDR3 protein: CASSLDSTGSGNTIYF. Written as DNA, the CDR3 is TGCGCCAGCAGCTTGGACTCTACGGGCTCTGGAAACACCATATATTTT. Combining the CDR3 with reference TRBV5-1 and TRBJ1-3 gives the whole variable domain KAGVTQTPRYLIKTRGQQVTLSCSPISGHRSVSWYQQTPGQGLQFLFEYFSETQRNKGNFPGRFSGRQFSNSRSEMNVSTLELGDSALYLCASSLDSTGSGNTIYFGEGSWLTVV.

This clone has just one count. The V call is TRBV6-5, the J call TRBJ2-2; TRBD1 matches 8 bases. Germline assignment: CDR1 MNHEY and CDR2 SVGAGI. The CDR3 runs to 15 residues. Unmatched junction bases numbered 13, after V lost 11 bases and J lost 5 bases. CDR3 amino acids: CAVTQDRGGTGELFF. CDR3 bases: TGTGCCGTAACTCAAGACAGGGGAGGAACCGGGGAGCTGTTTTTT.

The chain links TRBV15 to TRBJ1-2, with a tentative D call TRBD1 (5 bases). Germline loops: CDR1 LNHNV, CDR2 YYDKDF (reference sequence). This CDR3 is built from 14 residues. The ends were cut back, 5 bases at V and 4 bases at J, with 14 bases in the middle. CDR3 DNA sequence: TGTGCCACCAGCGGGGCAGGTCGGTCCTATGGCTACACCTTC. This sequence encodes CATSGAGRSYGYTF.

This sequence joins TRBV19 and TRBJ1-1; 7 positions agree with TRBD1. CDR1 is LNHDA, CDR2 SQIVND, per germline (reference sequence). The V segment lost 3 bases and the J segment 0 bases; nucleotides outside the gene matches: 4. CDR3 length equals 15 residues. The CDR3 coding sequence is TGTGCCAGTAGTATCTGGGACAGACTGAACACTGAAGCTTTCTTT. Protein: CASSIWDRLNTEAFF.

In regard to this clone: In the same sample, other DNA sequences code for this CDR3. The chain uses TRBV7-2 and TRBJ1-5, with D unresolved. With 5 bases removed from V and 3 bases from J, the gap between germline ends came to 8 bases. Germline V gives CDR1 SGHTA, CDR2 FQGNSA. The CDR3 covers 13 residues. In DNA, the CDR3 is TGTGCCAGCAGCCCTTCTTACAATCAGCCCCAGCATTTT. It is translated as CASSPSYNQPQHF.

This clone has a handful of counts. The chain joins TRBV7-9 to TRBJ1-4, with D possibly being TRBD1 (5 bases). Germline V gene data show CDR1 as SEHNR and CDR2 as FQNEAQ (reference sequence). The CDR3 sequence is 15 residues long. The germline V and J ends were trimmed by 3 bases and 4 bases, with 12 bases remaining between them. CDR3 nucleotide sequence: TGTGCCAGCAGCTTCTGGGGGGATAGTAATGAAAAACTGTTTTTT. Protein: CASSFWGDSNEKLFF. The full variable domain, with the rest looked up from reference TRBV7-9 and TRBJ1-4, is DTGVSQNPRHKITKRGQNVTFRCDPISEHNRLYWYRQTLGQGPEFLTYFQNEAQLEKSRLLSDRFSAERPKGSFSTLEIQRTEQGDSAMYLCASSFWGDSNEKLFFGSGTQLSVL.

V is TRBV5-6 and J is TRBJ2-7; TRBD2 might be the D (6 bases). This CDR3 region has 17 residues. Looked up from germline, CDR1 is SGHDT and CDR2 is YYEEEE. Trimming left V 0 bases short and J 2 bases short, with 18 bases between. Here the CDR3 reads CASSLAFWTTEPYEQYF. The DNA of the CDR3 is TGTGCCAGCAGCTTGGCATTTTGGACTACAGAGCCCTACGAGCAGTACTTC. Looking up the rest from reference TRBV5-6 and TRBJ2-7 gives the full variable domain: DAGVTQSPTHLIKTRGQQVTLRCSPKSGHDTVSWYQQALGQGPQFIFQYYEEEERQRGNFPDRFSGHQFPNYSSELNVNALLLGDSALYLCASSLAFWTTEPYEQYFGPGTRLTVT.